The 26 T cell receptor beta chains in this list originate from one sample, sequenced in a study of shared clonotypes between healthy human individuals. The table came from immunoSEQ multiplex PCR; TCRdb's copy has only in-frame clones and leaves some out. Among 2 million to 2.5 million clones listed, 85% to 95% were seen once. What was sequenced was naive CD4+ T cells from PBMCs. Stated subset: CD45RA+ positively selected. The receptors stem from a man aged 18 to 30 in good health. Some clones in this sample may be carry-over from other donors' samples.

V is TRBV7-2 and J is TRBJ1-1; D perhaps matches TRBD1 (6 bases). V lost 5 bases to trimming and J lost 4 bases, with 14 bases between them. The CDR3 extends over 14 amino acids. The V gene's germline CDR1 is SGHTA and CDR2 FQGNSA. The DNA for the CDR3 is TGTGCCAGCAGCATAGGGGGTATAGGCACTGAAGCTTTCTTT. Encoded protein: CASSIGGIGTEAFF.

This clone was detected only once. The chain carries TRBV7-9 and TRBJ2-5, with a weak D call TRBD2 (5 bases). Germline loops: CDR1 SEHNR, CDR2 FQNEAQ (reference sequence). CDR3 length: 15 amino acids. Trimming removed 7 bases from V and 9 bases from J, with 24 bases in between. The DNA for the CDR3 is TGTGCCAGCACCCCCACCACTAGACCTCAAGGGTCCCAGTACTTC. This gives the protein CASTPTTRPQGSQYF.

This sequence joins TRBV28 and TRBJ2-4; no definite D call. The V end was cut by 6 bases, the J end by 0 bases, with 12 bases between. The CDR3 is 15 amino acids. In germline, CDR1 is MDHEN, CDR2 SYDVKM. As DNA, the CDR3 is TGTGCCAGCAGCTATGGACGGCTAGCCAAAAACATTCAGTACTTC. Translated, it gives CASSYGRLAKNIQYF. Filled out from reference TRBV28 and TRBJ2-4, the complete variable domain reads DVKVTQSSRYLVKRTGEKVFLECVQDMDHENMFWYRQDPGLGLRLIYFSYDVKMKEKGDIPEGYSVSREKKERFSLILESASTNQTSMYLCASSYGRLAKNIQYFGAGTRLSVL.

The chain recombines TRBV7-2 with TRBJ2-3; D is ambiguous. The CDR3 is made up of 17 amino acids. Germline V lookup: CDR1 SGHTA, CDR2 FQGNSA. Trimming cost V 5 bases and J 5 bases, with 23 bases left between them. The CDR3 protein is CASSRVSAYPRLDTQYF. The CDR3 DNA reads TGTGCCAGCAGCCGGGTTTCCGCCTATCCCCGCTTAGATACGCAGTATTTT.

The chain employs TRBV5-4 and TRBJ1-2; D not certain. V was cut by 3 bases and J by 8 bases, with 14 bases left in between. The CDR3 is 13 amino acids. Germline V gene sequence: CDR1 SGHNT, CDR2 YYREEE (reference sequence). The CDR3 DNA reads as TGTGCCAGCAGCTCCCCGCGATCGCGAGGCTACACCTTC. This translates into CASSSPRSRGYTF.

This chain links TRBV11-2 with TRBJ2-3; 8 bases agree with TRBD2. CDR1 and CDR2 (germline): SGHAT, FQNNGV. Trimming took 11 bases from V and 0 from J; bases not matched to a gene: 7. This CDR3 contains 14 residues. This CDR3 reads CASRVAGSTDTQYF. The CDR3 DNA is TGTGCCTCACGGGTAGCGGGGAGCACAGATACGCAGTATTTT.

As concerns this clone: Additional DNA sequences in this sample encode the identical CDR3. This chain uses TRBV9 with TRBJ2-1, with D unresolved. This CDR3 spans 11 amino acids. Germline assignment: CDR1 SGDLS and CDR2 YYNGEE. Deletions cut 4 bases from V and 4 bases from J, with 3 bases between. The CDR3 region has the DNA TGTGCCAGCAGCATTTACAATGAGCAGTTCTTC. It translates to CASSIYNEQFF.

The V call is TRBV2, the J call TRBJ1-2, with D unresolved. The V end lost 1 base, the J end lost 2 bases, and 8 bases lay between the germline ends. This CDR3 has 14 residues. The germline V gene encodes CDR1 SNHLY and CDR2 FYNNEI. CDR3 sequence: CASSEVGLNYGYTF. Here the CDR3 DNA reads TGTGCCAGCAGTGAAGTTGGACTCAACTATGGCTACACCTTC.

The V call is TRBV15, the J call TRBJ1-3, with 7 nucleotides matching TRBD1. V lost 0 bases and J lost 2; bases outside the gene matches: 13. The germline V gene encodes CDR1 LNHNV and CDR2 YYDKDF (reference sequence). CDR3 length: 19 residues. The CDR3 nucleotides read TGTGCCACCAGCAGAGATAAAGGGACAGTCGATAGTACTGGAAACACCATATATTTT. It is translated as CATSRDKGTVDSTGNTIYF.

The V call is TRBV6-6, the J call TRBJ2-5; D uncertain. This CDR3 region has 12 residues. V lost 7 bases, J lost 3 bases, and 9 bases lay in between. CDR1 is MNHNY and CDR2 is SVGAGI in the germline V gene (reference sequence). For the CDR3, the DNA is TGTGCCAGCACTGTCTCCGAAGAGACCCAGTACTTC. As protein: CASTVSEETQYF.

In this sample, this clone turned up once. The CDR3 DNA sequence: TGTGCCAGCAACCCCGACTCTTCTAACTATGGCTACACCTTC. It translates to CASNPDSSNYGYTF. The chain couples TRBV28 to TRBJ1-2; D not certain. V was cut by 7 bases and J by 0 bases, with 12 bases left in between. In germline, CDR1 is MDHEN, CDR2 SYDVKM. The CDR3 sequence is 14 residues long.

CDR3 nucleotides: TGCGCCAGCAGCTGGAGGCGGGATGGCTCCTACGAGCAGTACTTC. Translation gives CASSWRRDGSYEQYF. The gene calls are TRBV5-1 and TRBJ2-7, with D possibly matching TRBD2 (6 bases). This CDR3 region has 15 residues. The germline V gene encodes CDR1 SGHRS and CDR2 YFSETQ. The V end lost 3 bases, the J end lost 0 bases, and 13 bases lay between the germline ends.

The chain combines TRBV18 with TRBJ2-7; 11 bases are a match to TRBD2. V trimming: 2 bases; J trimming: 3 bases; junction bases outside the gene matches: 9. CDR1 and CDR2 from the germline V gene are KGHSH and LQKENI. The CDR3 contains 17 residues. The CDR3, as DNA: TGTGCCAGCTCACCAGTGACTAGCGGGATGAGGGACTACGAGCAGTACTTC. Protein: CASSPVTSGMRDYEQYF.

The genes are TRBV7-2 and TRBJ2-3; D is undetermined. Germline V lookup: CDR1 SGHTA, CDR2 FQGNSA. The germline V and J ends were trimmed by 5 bases and 2 bases, with 8 bases remaining between them. This CDR3 has 13 residues. CDR3 sequence reads: CASSKTNTDTQYF. The CDR3 region has the DNA TGTGCCAGCAGCAAGACCAACACAGATACGCAGTATTTT.

This clone appeared once. The genes are TRBV6-5 and TRBJ2-7; D gene ambiguous. CDR1 and CDR2 from the germline V gene are MNHEY and SVGAGI. The CDR3 extends over 15 amino acids. The V gene lost 0 bases and the J gene lost 3 bases, with 12 bases spanning the gap. This chain's CDR3 is CASSYSQTGYYEQYF. The CDR3 DNA reads as TGTGCCAGCAGTTACTCGCAGACTGGATACTACGAGCAGTACTTC.

The chain carries TRBV27 and TRBJ2-7; TRBD1 might be the D (6 bases). The CDR3 extends over 14 amino acids. Trimming removed 3 bases from V and 0 bases from J, with 9 bases in between. Looked up from germline, CDR1 is MNHEY and CDR2 is SMNVEV (reference sequence). The CDR3, as DNA: TGTGCCAGCAGTTTCCAGGGGTCCTCCTACGAGCAGTACTTC. Its translation: CASSFQGSSYEQYF.

The genes are TRBV6-1 and TRBJ2-7, with 11 bases matching TRBD2. V lost 6 bases, J lost 2 bases, and 6 bases stayed unmatched. Germline V lookup: CDR1 MNHNS, CDR2 SASEGT. The CDR3 consists of 15 residues. CDR3 DNA sequence: TGTGCCAGCAGGGAAACTAGCGGGAGTACCTACGAGCAGTACTTC. This encodes CASRETSGSTYEQYF.

V is TRBV5-1 and J is TRBJ2-7, with D perhaps assigned TRBD1 or TRBD2 (6 bases each). Trimming cost V 4 bases and J 3 bases, with 20 bases left between them. This CDR3 region has 16 residues. Germline loops: CDR1 SGHRS, CDR2 YFSETQ. CDR3 DNA: TGCGCCAGCAGCGCGACGGGGACAAGGGGACTCTACGAGCAGTACTTC. Its protein product is CASSATGTRGLYEQYF.

The gene calls are TRBV28 and TRBJ1-2; D is undetermined. V was cut by 4 bases and J by 1 base, with 7 bases left in between. CDR1 and CDR2 from the germline V gene are MDHEN and SYDVKM. The CDR3 is made up of 13 amino acids. The CDR3 protein is CASSSPGNYGYTF. In DNA form, the CDR3 reads TGTGCCAGCAGTTCGCCGGGTAACTATGGCTACACCTTC.

V usage is TRBV9 and J usage is TRBJ2-3; weak D call: TRBD1 (5 bases). There are 16 residues in the CDR3. Germline CDR1 is SGDLS and CDR2 is YYNGEE. The V gene lost 0 bases and the J gene lost 1 base, with 12 bases spanning the gap. The CDR3, as DNA: TGTGCCAGCAGCGTAGCCCAGGGTAGGGGCACAGATACGCAGTATTTT. Translation gives CASSVAQGRGTDTQYF.

V usage is TRBV7-2 and J usage is TRBJ2-1; D is undetermined. Germline lookup yields CDR1 SGHTA and CDR2 FQGNSA. V gave up 2 bases and J gave up 6 bases, with 8 bases separating them. The CDR3 has 13 residues. The CDR3 here is CASSLFGVNEQFF. The CDR3 nucleotides read TGTGCCAGCAGCTTATTTGGAGTCAATGAGCAGTTCTTC.

About this clone itself: One end of the junction does not line up with germline, which may come from a read error. The chain recombines TRBV2 with TRBJ1-1, with D unclear. Germline V gene sequence: CDR1 SNHLY, CDR2 FYNNEI. This CDR3 is 15 amino acids long. This CDR3 reads CASSPSGIRNAEAFF. CDR3 DNA sequence: TGTGCCAGCAGTCCCTCGGGAATTCGGAACGCTGAAGCTTTCTTT.

The J gene is TRBJ1-5, the V gene TRBV27, with D unclear. The ends were cut back, 5 bases at V and 3 bases at J, with 5 bases in the middle. This CDR3 region has 12 residues. Germline V gene data show CDR1 as MNHEY and CDR2 as SMNVEV (reference sequence). The CDR3 sequence is CASSAPNQPQHF. The CDR3 DNA follows: TGTGCCAGCAGTGCCCCCAATCAGCCCCAGCATTTT.

Note on this clone: The same CDR3 can be traced to other DNA sequences in this sample. The chain links TRBV14 to TRBJ2-5; no reliable D call. CDR3 length: 12 amino acids. Germline lookup yields CDR1 SGHDN and CDR2 FVKESK. The ends were cut back, 2 bases at V and 0 bases at J, with 1 base in the middle. CDR3 in DNA: TGTGCCAGCAGCCAAAACCAAGAGACCCAGTACTTC. The encoded protein is CASSQNQETQYF.

The chain joins TRBV5-1 to TRBJ1-1, with 8 bases fitting TRBD1. Unmatched junction bases numbered 11, after V lost 4 bases and J lost 0 bases. Germline V CDR1 and CDR2: SGHRS, YFSETQ. CDR3 length: 17 amino acids. The CDR3 loop reads CASSRTGTGEMNTEAFF. The CDR3 coding sequence is TGCGCCAGCAGCCGCACCGGGACAGGAGAAATGAACACTGAAGCTTTCTTT.

This clone appeared a single time. CDR3 loop: CASTLVGFGNQPQHF. CDR3 DNA: TGTGCCAGCACCCTGGTGGGATTTGGCAATCAGCCCCAGCATTTT. This chain links TRBV28 with TRBJ1-5; D not resolved. V lost 7 bases, J lost 2 bases, and 15 bases lay in between. The CDR3 runs to 15 residues. Germline V gives CDR1 MDHEN, CDR2 SYDVKM.